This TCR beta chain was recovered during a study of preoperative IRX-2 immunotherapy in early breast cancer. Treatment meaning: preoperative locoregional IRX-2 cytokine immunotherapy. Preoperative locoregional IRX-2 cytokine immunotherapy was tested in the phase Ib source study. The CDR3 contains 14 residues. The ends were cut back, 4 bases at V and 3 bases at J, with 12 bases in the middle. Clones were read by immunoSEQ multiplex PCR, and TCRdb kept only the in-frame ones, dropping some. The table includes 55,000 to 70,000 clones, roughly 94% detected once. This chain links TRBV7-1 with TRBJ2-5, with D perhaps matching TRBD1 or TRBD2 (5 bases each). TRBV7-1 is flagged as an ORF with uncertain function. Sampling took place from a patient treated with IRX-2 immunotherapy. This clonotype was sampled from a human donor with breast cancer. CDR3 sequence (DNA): TGTGCCAGCAGCTTGGGGACGGGGAAAGAGACCCAGTACTTC. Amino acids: CASSLGTGKETQYF.